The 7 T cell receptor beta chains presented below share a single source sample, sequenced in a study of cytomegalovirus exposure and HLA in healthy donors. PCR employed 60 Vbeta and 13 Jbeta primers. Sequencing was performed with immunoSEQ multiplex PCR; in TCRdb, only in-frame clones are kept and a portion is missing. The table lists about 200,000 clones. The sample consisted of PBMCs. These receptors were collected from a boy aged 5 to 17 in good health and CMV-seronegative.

The CDR3: CASSDRGSGANVLTF. In nucleotides, the CDR3 is TGTGCCAGCAGTGACAGGGGATCTGGGGCCAACGTCCTGACTTTC. The J gene is TRBJ2-6, the V gene TRBV6-1; perhaps TRBD1 as D (6 bases). CDR3 length equals 15 residues. Trimming shortened V by 3 bases and J by 1 base, and 7 bases separated the two germline ends. Germline V CDR1 and CDR2: MNHNS, SASEGT.

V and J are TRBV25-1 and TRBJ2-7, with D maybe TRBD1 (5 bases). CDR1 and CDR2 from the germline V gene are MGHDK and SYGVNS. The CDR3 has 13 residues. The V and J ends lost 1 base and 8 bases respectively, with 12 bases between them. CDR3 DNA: TGTGCCAGCAGTGAATCGGTTCAGGGCCAGCAGTACTTC. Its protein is CASSESVQGQQYF.

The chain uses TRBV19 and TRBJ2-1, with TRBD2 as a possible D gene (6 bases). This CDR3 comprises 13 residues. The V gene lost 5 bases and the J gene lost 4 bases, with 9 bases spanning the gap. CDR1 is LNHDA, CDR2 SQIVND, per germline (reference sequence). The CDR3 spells CASSPGLYNEQFF. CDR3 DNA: TGTGCCAGTAGTCCGGGACTTTACAATGAGCAGTTCTTC.

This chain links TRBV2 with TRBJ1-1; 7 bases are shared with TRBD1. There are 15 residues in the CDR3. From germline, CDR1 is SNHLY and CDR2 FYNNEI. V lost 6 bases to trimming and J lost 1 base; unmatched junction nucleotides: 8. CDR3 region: CASREQGQTNTEAFF. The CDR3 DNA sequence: TGTGCCAGCAGAGAACAGGGGCAAACGAACACTGAAGCTTTCTTT.

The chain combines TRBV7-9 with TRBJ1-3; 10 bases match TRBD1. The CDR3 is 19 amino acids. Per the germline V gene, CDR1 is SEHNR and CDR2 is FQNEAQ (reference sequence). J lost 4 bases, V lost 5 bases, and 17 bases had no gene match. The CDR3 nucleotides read TGTGCCAGCAGCCCCCGGGACAGGGGAGTCTCCGGGTTAGGAAACACCATATATTTT. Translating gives CASSPRDRGVSGLGNTIYF.

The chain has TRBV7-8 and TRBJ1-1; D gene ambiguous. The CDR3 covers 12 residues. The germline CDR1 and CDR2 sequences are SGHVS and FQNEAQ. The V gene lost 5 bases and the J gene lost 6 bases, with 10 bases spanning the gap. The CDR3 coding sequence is TGTGCCAGCAGCGGTTCAGGCGCTGAAGCTTTCTTT. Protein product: CASSGSGAEAFF.

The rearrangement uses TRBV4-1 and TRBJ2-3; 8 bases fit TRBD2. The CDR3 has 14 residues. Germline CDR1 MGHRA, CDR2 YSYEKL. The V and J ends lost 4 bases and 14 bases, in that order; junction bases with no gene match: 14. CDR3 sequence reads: CASSPIGGERGSYF. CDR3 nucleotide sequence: TGCGCCAGCAGCCCAATCGGTGGGGAGCGGGGGTCGTATTTT.